Listed here is a single T cell receptor (beta chain). Its antigen is still unknown. The data belong to a study of cytomegalovirus exposure and HLA in healthy donors. On the study more broadly: From donors who were HLA-typed, an early data release held 65 million to 85 million unique TCRs. Whole-study results and caveats: Confirmation was obtained in vitro that three CMV-associated chains are specific for CMV antigens.

A multiplex PCR was run with 60 Vbeta primers and 13 Jbeta primers. The repertoire was sequenced with immunoSEQ multiplex PCR; TCRdb's copy has only in-frame clones and lacks some. The table includes under 200,000 clones, more than 60% detected once. There are 15 residues in the CDR3. V was clipped by 1 base and J by 1 base, with 9 bases between them. In germline, CDR1 is LNHDA, CDR2 SQIVND (reference sequence). This chain connects TRBV19 to TRBJ2-3, with D possibly being TRBD1 (5 bases). This TCR came from a man between 40 and 49 years old in good health and CMV-seronegative. Specimen: PBMCs. The CDR3 bases are TGTGCCAGTAGTATAGCCGGACAAGGCACAGATACGCAGTATTTT. The encoded protein is CASSIAGQGTDTQYF.